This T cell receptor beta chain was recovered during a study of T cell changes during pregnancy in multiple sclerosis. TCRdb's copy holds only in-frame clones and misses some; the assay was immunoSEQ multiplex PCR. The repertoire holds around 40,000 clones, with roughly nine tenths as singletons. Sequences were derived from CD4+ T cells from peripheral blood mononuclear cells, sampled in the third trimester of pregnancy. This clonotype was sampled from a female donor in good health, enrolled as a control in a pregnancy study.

The CDR3 DNA follows: TGTGCCAGTAGTCCGCAGTCGTCTGGAAACACCATATATTTT. Amino acid sequence: CASSPQSSGNTIYF. This rearrangement joins TRBV19 to TRBJ1-3, with D unclear. With 5 bases removed from V and 1 base from J, the gap between germline ends came to 9 bases. Germline CDR1 and CDR2: LNHDA and SQIVND (reference sequence). The CDR3 length is 14 residues.